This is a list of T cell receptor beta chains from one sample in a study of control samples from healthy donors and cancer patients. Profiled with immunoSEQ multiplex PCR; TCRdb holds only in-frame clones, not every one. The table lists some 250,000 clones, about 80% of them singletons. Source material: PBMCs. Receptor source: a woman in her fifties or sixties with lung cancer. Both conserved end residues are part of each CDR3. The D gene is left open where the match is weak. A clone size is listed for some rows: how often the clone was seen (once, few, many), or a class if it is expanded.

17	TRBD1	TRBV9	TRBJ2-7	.	TGTGCCAGCAGCGTTGGGCCCGGGACAGGGGTATCCTACGAGCAGTACTTC	CASSVGPGTGVSYEQYF
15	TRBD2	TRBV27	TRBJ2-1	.	TGTGCCAGCAAACCGGGACTAGCGGGCCGCCATGAGCAGTTCTTC	CASKPGLAGRHEQFF
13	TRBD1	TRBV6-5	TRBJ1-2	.	TGTGCCAGCAGCCTCACAGGGGCGTATGGCTACACCTTC	CASSLTGAYGYTF
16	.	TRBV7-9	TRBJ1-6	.	TGTGCCAGCAGCCACCCTCCGGACAGACAGAATTCACCCCTCCACTTT	CASSHPPDRQNSPLHF
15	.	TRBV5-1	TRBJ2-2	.	TGCGCCAGCAGCTTTAATCCGGGGAGCACCGGGGAGCTGTTTTTT	CASSFNPGSTGELFF
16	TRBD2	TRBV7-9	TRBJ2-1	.	TGTGCCAGCAGCCCCCGGACTAGCGGTCCCTACAATGAGCAGTTCTTC	CASSPRTSGPYNEQFF
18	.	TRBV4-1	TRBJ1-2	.	TGCGCCAGCAGCCAAGATTCCCCAGAACAGGCATTGCCGGGCGGCTACACCTTC	CASSQDSPEQALPGGYTF
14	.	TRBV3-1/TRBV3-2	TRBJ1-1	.	TGTGCCAGCAGCCGAGCGGGGGGGACCACTGAAGCTTTCTTT	CASSRAGGTTEAFF
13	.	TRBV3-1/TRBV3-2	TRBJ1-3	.	TGTGCCAGCAGCACTGACTCCCGAAACACCATATATTTT	CASSTDSRNTIYF
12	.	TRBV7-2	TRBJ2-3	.	TGTGCCAGCAGTCCCTTCGGGGATACGCAGTATTTT	CASSPFGDTQYF
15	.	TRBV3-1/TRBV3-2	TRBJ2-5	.	TGTGCCAGCAGCCAGGAACCGGGGCCCCAAGAGACCCAGTACTTC	CASSQEPGPQETQYF
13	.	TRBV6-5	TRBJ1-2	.	TGTGCCAGCATGGGAGGGTGGGGCTATGGCTACACCTTC	CASMGGWGYGYTF
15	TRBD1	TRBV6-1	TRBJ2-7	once	TGTGCCAGCAGTGAACCGGGACAGGGGGCGCGTGAGCAGTACTTC	CASSEPGQGAREQYF
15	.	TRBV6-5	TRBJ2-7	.	TGTGCCAGCAGTCCAATCTCCTGGGGAGGTGCAGAGCAGTACTTC	CASSPISWGGAEQYF
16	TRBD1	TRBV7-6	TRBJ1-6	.	TGTGCCAGCAGCTTAGTAGGTCAGGGGGCCTATTCACCCCTCCACTTT	CASSLVGQGAYSPLHF
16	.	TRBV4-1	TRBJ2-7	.	TGCGCCAGCAGCCAAGATTTTGCAGGTTCGACCTACGAGCAGTACTTC	CASSQDFAGSTYEQYF
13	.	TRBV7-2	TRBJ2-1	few	TGTGCCAGCAGCTTAGAGGCGGAGGTTGAGCAGTTCTTC	CASSLEAEVEQFF
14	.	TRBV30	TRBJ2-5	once	TGTGCCTGGAGTGCCGGGACGGCTGAGAAGACCCAGTACTTC	CAWSAGTAEKTQYF
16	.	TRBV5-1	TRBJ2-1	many	TGCGCCAGCAGCCCCGGGGGGACAGCCCTTTACAATGAGCAGTTCTTC	CASSPGGTALYNEQFF
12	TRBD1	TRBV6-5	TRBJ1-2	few	TGTGCCAGCAAACAGGGGGTTGATGGCTACACCTTC	CASKQGVDGYTF
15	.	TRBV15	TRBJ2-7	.	TGTGCCACCAGCAGAGGAGGGGTAAGCTCCTACGAGCAGTACTTC	CATSRGGVSSYEQYF
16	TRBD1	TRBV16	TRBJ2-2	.	TGTGCCAGCAGCCCAACAGGGGCAAGTCGGACCGGGGAGCTGTTTTTT	CASSPTGASRTGELFF
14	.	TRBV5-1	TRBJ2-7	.	TGCGCCAGCAGCTTGGCCGGACTGGGCTACGAGCAGTACTTC	CASSLAGLGYEQYF
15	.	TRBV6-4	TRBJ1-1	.	TGTGCCAGCAGTGACTCGCCGGAGGGACGCACTGAAGCTTTCTTT	CASSDSPEGRTEAFF
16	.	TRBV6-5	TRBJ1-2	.	TGTGCCAGCAGTTACAAAATCGGTTTGAGACTATCCGGCTACACCTTC	CASSYKIGLRLSGYTF
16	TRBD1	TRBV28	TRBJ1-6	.	TGTGCCAGCAGAGACAGGGAGGGAGTCAATAATTCACCCCTCCACTTT	CASRDREGVNNSPLHF
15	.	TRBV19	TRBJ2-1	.	TGTGCCAGTAGCTATCTCGGTGGAACCTACAATGAGCAGTTCTTC	CASSYLGGTYNEQFF
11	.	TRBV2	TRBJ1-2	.	TGTGCCAGCAGTGAAGCATCGACAGCGGAATTC	CASSEASTAEF
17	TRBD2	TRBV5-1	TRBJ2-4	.	TGCGCCACCCCGACTAGCGGGAGGAACTTAGCCAAAAACATTCAGTACTTC	CATPTSGRNLAKNIQYF